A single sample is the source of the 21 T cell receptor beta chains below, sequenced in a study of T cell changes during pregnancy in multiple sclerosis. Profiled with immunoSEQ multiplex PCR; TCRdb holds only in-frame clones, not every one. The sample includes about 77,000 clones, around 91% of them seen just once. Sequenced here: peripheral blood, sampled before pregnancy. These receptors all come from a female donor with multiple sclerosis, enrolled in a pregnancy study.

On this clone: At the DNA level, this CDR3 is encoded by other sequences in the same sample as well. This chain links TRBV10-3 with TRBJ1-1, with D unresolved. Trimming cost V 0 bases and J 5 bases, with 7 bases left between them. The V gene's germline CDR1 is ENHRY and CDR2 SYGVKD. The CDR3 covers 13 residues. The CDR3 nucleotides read TGTGCCATCAGTGAGTCCAGAGGGACTGAAGCTTTCTTT. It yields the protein CAISESRGTEAFF.

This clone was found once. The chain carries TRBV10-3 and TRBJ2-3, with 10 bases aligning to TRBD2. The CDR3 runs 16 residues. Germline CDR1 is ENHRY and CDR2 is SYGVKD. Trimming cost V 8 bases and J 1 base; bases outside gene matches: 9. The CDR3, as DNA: TGTGCCATCTCCGCTAGCGGGGGTACTCGCACAGATACGCAGTATTTT. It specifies CAISASGGTRTDTQYF.

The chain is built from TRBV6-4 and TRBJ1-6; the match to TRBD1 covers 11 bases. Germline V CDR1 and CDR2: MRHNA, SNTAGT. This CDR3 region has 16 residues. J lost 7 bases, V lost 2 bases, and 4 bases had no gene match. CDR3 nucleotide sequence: TGTGCCAGCAGTGACACGGACAGGGGGCAAAATTCACCCCTCCACTTT. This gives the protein CASSDTDRGQNSPLHF.

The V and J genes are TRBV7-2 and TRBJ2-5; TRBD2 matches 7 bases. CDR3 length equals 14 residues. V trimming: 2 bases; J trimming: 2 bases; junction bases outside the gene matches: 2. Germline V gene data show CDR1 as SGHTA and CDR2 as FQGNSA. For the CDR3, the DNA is TGTGCCAGCAGCTTAACGGGGGGACAAGAGACCCAGTACTTC. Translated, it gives CASSLTGGQETQYF. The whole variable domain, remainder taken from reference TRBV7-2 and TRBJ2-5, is GAGVSQSPSNKVTEKGKDVELRCDPISGHTALYWYRQSLGQGLEFLIYFQGNSAPDKSGLPSDRFSAERTGGSVSTLTIQRTQQEDSAVYLCASSLTGGQETQYFGPGTRLLVL.

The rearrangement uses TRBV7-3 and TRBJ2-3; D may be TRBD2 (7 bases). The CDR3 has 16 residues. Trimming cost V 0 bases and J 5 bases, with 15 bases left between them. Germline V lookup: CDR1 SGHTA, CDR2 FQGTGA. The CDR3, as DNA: TGTGCCAGCAGCTTAACGGGGGGGCCACCGGGAGATACGCAGTATTTT. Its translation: CASSLTGGPPGDTQYF.

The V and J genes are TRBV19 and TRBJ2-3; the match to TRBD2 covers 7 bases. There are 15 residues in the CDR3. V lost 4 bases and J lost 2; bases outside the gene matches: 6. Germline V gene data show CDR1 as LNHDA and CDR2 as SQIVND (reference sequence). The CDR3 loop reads CASSKRGVLTDTQYF. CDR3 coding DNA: TGTGCCAGTAGTAAACGGGGGGTCCTCACAGATACGCAGTATTTT.

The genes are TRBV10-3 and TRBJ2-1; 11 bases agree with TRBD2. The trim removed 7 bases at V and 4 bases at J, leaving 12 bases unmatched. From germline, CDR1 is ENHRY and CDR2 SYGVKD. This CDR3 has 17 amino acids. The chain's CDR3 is CAITALAGGRTYNEQFF. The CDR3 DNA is TGTGCCATCACAGCCCTAGCGGGGGGCCGCACTTACAATGAGCAGTTCTTC.

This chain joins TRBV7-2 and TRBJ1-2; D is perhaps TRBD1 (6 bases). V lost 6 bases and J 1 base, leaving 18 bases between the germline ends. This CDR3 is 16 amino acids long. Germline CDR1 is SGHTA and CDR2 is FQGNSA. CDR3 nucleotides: TGTGCCAGCAGGTTAAAACACGGACAGCTTAACTATGGCTACACCTTC. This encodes CASRLKHGQLNYGYTF.

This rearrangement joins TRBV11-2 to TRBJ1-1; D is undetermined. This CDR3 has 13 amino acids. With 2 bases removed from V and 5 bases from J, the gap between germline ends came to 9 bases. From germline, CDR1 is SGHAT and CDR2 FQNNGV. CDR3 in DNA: TGTGCCAGCAGCTTACGACTGAGGACTGAAGCTTTCTTT. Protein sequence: CASSLRLRTEAFF. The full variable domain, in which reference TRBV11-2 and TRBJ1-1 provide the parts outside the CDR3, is EAGVAQSPRYKIIEKRQSVAFWCNPISGHATLYWYQQILGQGPKLLIQFQNNGVVDDSQLPKDRFSAERLKGVDSTLKIQPAKLEDSAVYLCASSLRLRTEAFFGQGTRLTVV.

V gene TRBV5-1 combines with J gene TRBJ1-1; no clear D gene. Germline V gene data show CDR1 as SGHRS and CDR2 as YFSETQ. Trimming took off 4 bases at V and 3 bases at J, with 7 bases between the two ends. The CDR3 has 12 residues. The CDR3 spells CASSPGDTEAFF. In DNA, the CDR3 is TGCGCCAGCAGCCCGGGAGACACTGAAGCTTTCTTT. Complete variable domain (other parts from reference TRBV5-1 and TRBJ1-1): KAGVTQTPRYLIKTRGQQVTLSCSPISGHRSVSWYQQTPGQGLQFLFEYFSETQRNKGNFPGRFSGRQFSNSRSEMNVSTLELGDSALYLCASSPGDTEAFFGQGTRLTVV.

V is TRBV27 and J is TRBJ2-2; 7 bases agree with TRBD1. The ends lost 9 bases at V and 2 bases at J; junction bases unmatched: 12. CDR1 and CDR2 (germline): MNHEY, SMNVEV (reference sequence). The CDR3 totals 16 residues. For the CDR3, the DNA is TGTGCCAGACTACCAACAGGGGCCCCCAACACCGGGGAGCTGTTTTTT. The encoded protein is CARLPTGAPNTGELFF.

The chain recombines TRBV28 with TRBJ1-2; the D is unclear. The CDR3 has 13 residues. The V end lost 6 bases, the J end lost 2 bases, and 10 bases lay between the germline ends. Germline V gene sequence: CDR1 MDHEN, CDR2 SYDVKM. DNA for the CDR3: TGTGCCAGCAGGGGAGACGGAAACTATGGCTACACCTTC. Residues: CASRGDGNYGYTF.

This chain's CDR3 is CASSVDQGLSYNEQFF. The DNA for the CDR3 is TGTGCCAGCAGCGTAGACCAGGGGTTGTCCTACAATGAGCAGTTCTTC. The genes are TRBV9 and TRBJ2-1; TRBD1 might be the D (6 bases). From germline, CDR1 is SGDLS and CDR2 YYNGEE. The length of the CDR3 is 16 residues. Between the trimmed V and J ends, which lost 0 bases and 1 base, there was a span of 11 bases. The variable domain in full, with the rest retrieved from reference TRBV9 and TRBJ2-1, is DSGVTQTPKHLITATGQRVTLRCSPRSGDLSVYWYQQSLDQGLQFLIQYYNGEERAKGNILERFSAQQFPDLHSELNLSSLELGDSALYFCASSVDQGLSYNEQFFGPGTRLTVL.

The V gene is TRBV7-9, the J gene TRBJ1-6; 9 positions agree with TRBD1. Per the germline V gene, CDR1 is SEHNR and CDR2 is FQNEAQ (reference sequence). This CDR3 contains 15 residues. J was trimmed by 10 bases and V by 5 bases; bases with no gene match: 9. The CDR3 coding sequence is TGTGCCAGCAGCAATTCCGGGACAGGGTGGTCACCCCTCCACTTT. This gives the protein CASSNSGTGWSPLHF. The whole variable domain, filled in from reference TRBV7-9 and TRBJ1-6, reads DTGVSQNPRHKITKRGQNVTFRCDPISEHNRLYWYRQTLGQGPEFLTYFQNEAQLEKSRLLSDRFSAERPKGSFSTLEIQRTEQGDSAMYLCASSNSGTGWSPLHFGNGTRLTVT.

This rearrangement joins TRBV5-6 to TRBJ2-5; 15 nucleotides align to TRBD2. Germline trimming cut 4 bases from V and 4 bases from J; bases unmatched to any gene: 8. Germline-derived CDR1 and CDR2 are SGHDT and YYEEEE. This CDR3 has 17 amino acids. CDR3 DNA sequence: TGTGCCAGCAGCCGAGGACTAGCGGGGGGGCCGGGAGAGACCCAGTACTTC. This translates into CASSRGLAGGPGETQYF. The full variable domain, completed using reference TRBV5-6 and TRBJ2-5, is DAGVTQSPTHLIKTRGQQVTLRCSPKSGHDTVSWYQQALGQGPQFIFQYYEEEERQRGNFPDRFSGHQFPNYSSELNVNALLLGDSALYLCASSRGLAGGPGETQYFGPGTRLLVL.

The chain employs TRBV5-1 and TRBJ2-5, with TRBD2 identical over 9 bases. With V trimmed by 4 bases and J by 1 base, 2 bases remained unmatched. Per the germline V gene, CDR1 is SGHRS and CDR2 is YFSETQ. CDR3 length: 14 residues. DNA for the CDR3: TGCGCCAGCAGCCTGACTAGCGGCCAAGAGACCCAGTACTTC. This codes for CASSLTSGQETQYF.

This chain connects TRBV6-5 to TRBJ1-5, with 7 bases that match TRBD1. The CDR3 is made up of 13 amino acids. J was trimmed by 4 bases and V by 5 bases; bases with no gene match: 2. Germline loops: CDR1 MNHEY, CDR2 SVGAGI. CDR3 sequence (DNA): TGTGCCAGCAGTGACAGGGTTAATCAGCCCCAGCATTTT. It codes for CASSDRVNQPQHF.

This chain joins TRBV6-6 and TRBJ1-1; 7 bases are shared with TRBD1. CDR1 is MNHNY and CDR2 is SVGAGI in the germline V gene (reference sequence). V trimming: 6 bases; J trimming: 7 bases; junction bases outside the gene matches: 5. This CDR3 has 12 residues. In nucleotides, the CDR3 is TGTGCCAGCAGCTATCAGGGGGTTGAAGCTTTCTTT. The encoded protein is CASSYQGVEAFF.

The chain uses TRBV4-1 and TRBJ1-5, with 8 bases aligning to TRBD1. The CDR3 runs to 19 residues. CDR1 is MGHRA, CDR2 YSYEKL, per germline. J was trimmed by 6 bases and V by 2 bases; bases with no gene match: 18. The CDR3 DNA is TGCGCCAGCAGCCAATCCGTGGTACAGGGGGGGACCTCTGGTCAGCCCCAGCATTTT. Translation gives CASSQSVVQGGTSGQPQHF.

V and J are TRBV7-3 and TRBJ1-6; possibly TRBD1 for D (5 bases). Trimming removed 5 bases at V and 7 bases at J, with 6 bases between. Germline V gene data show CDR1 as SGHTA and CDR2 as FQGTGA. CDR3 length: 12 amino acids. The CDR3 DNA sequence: TGTGCCAGCAGCACAGGCAATTCACCCCTCCACTTT. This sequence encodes CASSTGNSPLHF.

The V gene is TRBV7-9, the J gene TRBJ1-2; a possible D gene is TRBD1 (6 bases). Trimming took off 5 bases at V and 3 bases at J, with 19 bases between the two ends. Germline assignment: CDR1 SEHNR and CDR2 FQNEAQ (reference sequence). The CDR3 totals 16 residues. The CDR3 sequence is CASSLPYNTGYYGYTF. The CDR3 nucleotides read TGTGCCAGCAGCCTTCCTTACAATACAGGGTACTATGGCTACACCTTC.